What follows describes a single T cell receptor (beta chain). The source of the sample is a study of blood T cell repertoires in COVID-19. For the study at large: The analysed material was cDNA or gDNA that came from T cells, B-cell-depleted T cells, or PBMCs.

V lost 0 bases and J lost 8; bases outside the gene matches: 6. The V gene's germline CDR1 is MNHEY and CDR2 SMNVEV (reference sequence). The CDR3 extends over 16 amino acids. Only in-frame clones appear in the TCRdb table, and some are missing; sequencing was by immunoSEQ multiplex PCR. The repertoire holds about 230,000 clones, about 86% seen once, with approximately 6% in the top ten. The specimen sequenced was peripheral blood. The chain has TRBV27 and TRBJ1-6, with 8 positions matching TRBD1. The sequence was obtained from an elderly man with acute or convalescent COVID-19. CDR3 residues: CASSLSYRGFDSPLHF. CDR3 in DNA: TGTGCCAGCAGTTTATCCTACAGGGGGTTTGATTCACCCCTCCACTTT.